This TCR beta chain was recorded in a study of blood T cell repertoires in COVID-19. Background on the study: The analysed material was cDNA or gDNA that came from T cells, B-cell-depleted T cells, or PBMCs.

Across fewer than 25 US areas, participants ranged in age from about 18 to 90 years. Clinical histories supplied by participants themselves formed the basis of cohort assignment. TCRdb keeps only in-frame clones here, not all; method: immunoSEQ multiplex PCR. The sample lists about 220,000 clones; around 87% were seen once. Trimming took 1 base from V and 3 from J, leaving 5 bases between them. Germline CDR1 SGHVS, CDR2 FNYEAQ. The CDR3 is 13 residues long. The receptor's source is a young woman in a cohort exposed to, infected with or recovered from COVID-19 (not recorded which). Sequenced input: PBMCs or T cells enriched from blood (not recorded which). The chain carries TRBV7-6 and TRBJ2-3; no definite D call. Here the CDR3 reads CASSLELTDTQYF. The CDR3, as DNA: TGTGCCAGCAGCTTAGAACTTACAGATACGCAGTATTTT.